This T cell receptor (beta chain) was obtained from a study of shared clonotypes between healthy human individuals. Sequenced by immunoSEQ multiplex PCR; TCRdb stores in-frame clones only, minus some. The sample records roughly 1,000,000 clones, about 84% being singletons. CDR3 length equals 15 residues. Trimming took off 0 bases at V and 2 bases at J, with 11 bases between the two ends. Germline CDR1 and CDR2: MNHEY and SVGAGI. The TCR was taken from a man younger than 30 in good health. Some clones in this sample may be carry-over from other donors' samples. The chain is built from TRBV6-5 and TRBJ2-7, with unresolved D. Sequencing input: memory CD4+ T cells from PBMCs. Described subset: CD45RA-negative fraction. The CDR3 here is CASSYSGRNTYEQYF. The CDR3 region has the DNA TGTGCCAGCAGTTACTCAGGCAGAAATACCTACGAGCAGTACTTC.